This note documents a single T cell receptor (beta chain) sequence. Its antigen is unidentified. The PCR was carried out with 60 Vbeta primers and 13 Jbeta primers. Libraries were prepared by immunoSEQ multiplex PCR; TCRdb keeps only in-frame clonotypes and omits some of them. The ten top clones account for roughly 13%, within a sample of roughly 73,000 clones. This entry comes from a study of cytomegalovirus exposure and HLA in healthy donors. Study-level results: Most TCRs appeared rarely, but some public TCRs recurred in many donors. The study assumed roughly uniform donor sequencing depth for presence/absence analyses. After further analysis at a later stage, roughly 16,000 TCR beta sequences were associated with HLA alleles at 0.05 false discovery rate.

This TCR was sampled from a man in his forties or fifties in good health and CMV-seropositive. The sequenced sample was PBMCs.

This chain's CDR3 is CASSYSWSAHSYEQYF. CDR3 DNA sequence: TGTGCCAGCAGTTACTCGTGGAGCGCTCATTCCTACGAGCAGTACTTC. J is TRBJ2-7 and V is TRBV6-5, with D unclear. Trimming removed 0 bases at V and 1 base at J, with 13 bases between. The CDR3 has 16 residues. The germline V gene encodes CDR1 MNHEY and CDR2 SVGAGI.